These 28 T cell receptor beta chains came from one sample sequenced in a study of vaccination and CD4 T cells after COVID-19. Documented treatment: roughly 11-day PBMC culture with coronavirus spike peptide pools or control peptides (ViraFEST assay). Their target antigens are unknown. Scientists ran DNA taken from cultured CD4+ T cells through the Oncomine TCR Beta short-read assay for sequencing. TCRdb itself ran the PCR reads through MiXCR, one entry per CDR3 protein. The sample yields more than 9,000 distinct CDR3 sequences, 55% to 75% seen once. Input material: CD4+ T cells from blood, cultured in vitro. The receptors derive from a human donor who had recovered from COVID-19.

This clonotype was counted between two and nine times. V gene TRBV6-4 combines with J gene TRBJ2-1, with 9 bases lining up with TRBD2. Germline values: CDR1 MRHNA, CDR2 SNTAGT. V was pared by 0 bases and J by 7 bases, with 7 bases of the junction left unmatched. There are 16 residues in the CDR3. The CDR3 coding sequence is TGTGCCAGCAGTGACTCGGGCGGGAGGGCCTCTAATGAGCAGTTCTTC. This translates into CASSDSGGRASNEQFF.

This clonotype was seen a handful of times. CDR3 sequence reads: CASSDGTDSGELFF. The CDR3 region has the DNA TGTGCCAGCAGTGATGGGACAGACAGCGGGGAGCTGTTTTTT. The V call is TRBV6-4, the J call TRBJ2-2, with 7 positions matching TRBD1. The V gene's germline CDR1 is MRHNA and CDR2 SNTAGT. This CDR3 spans 14 amino acids. After removal of 3 bases from V and 7 bases from J, the junction contained 5 bases not matched to a gene.

The CDR3 loop reads CASSGMKTYNEQFF. In nucleotides, the CDR3 is TGTGCCAGCAGTGGTATGAAGACCTACAATGAGCAGTTCTTC. This chain connects TRBV2 to TRBJ2-1; D gene ambiguous. The CDR3 contains 14 residues. Germline V gene sequence: CDR1 SNHLY, CDR2 FYNNEI. V gave up 4 bases and J gave up 2 bases, with 9 bases separating them. Looking up the rest from reference TRBV2 and TRBJ2-1 gives the full variable domain: EPEVTQTPSHQVTQMGQEVILRCVPISNHLYFYWYRQILGQKVEFLVSFYNNEISEKSEIFDDQFSVERPDGSNFTLKIRSTKLEDSAMYFCASSGMKTYNEQFFGPGTRLTVL.

This clonotype was seen only a few times. As DNA, the CDR3 is TGTGCCAGCAGTTTAGGGAGTGCGAACACCGGGGAGCTGTTTTTT. As protein: CASSLGSANTGELFF. The gene calls are TRBV27 and TRBJ2-2, with D perhaps TRBD2 (5 bases). V was cut by 2 bases and J by 0 bases, with 7 bases left in between. Germline V CDR1 and CDR2: MNHEY, SMNVEV (reference sequence). CDR3 length: 15 residues.

This chain uses TRBV29-1 with TRBJ2-3; D not resolved. In germline, CDR1 is SQVTM, CDR2 ANQGSEA. The CDR3 length is 17 residues. The V and J ends lost 0 bases and 6 bases respectively, with 22 bases between them. CDR3 sequence: CSVEDPGFRALSDTQYF. CDR3 DNA sequence: TGCAGCGTTGAAGACCCCGGTTTTCGCGCATTGTCCGATACGCAGTATTTT.

The chain has TRBV9 and TRBJ2-1; tentative D call: TRBD2 (5 bases). Trimming stripped 0 bases from V and 0 bases from J, with 7 bases between. The CDR3 spans 15 residues. The germline V gene encodes CDR1 SGDLS and CDR2 YYNGEE. The chain's CDR3 is CASSVGGGSYNEQFF. CDR3 nucleotide sequence: TGTGCCAGCAGCGTAGGAGGAGGCTCCTACAATGAGCAGTTCTTC.

This clonotype was detected once. The chain combines TRBV7-2 with TRBJ1-2, with TRBD1 identical over 9 bases. The junction had 4 bases not matched to a gene; V was cut back by 5 bases and J by 3 bases. CDR3 length: 14 residues. Per germline, CDR1 SGHTA and CDR2 FQGNSA. This chain's CDR3 is CASSTGQGDYGYTF. Written as DNA, the CDR3 is TGTGCCAGCAGCACGGGACAGGGTGACTATGGCTACACCTTC.

In its sample, this clonotype was seen a few times. CDR3 nucleotides: TGTGCCACCAGTGATTTGTTGTGGCAGGGAATATTACAGCCCCAGCATTTT. It yields the protein CATSDLLWQGILQPQHF. The rearrangement uses TRBV24-1 and TRBJ1-5; perhaps TRBD1 as D (5 bases). The V gene's germline CDR1 is KGHDR and CDR2 SFDVKD. Trimming cost V 0 bases and J 7 bases, with 18 bases left between them. The length of the CDR3 is 17 residues.

This clonotype was seen a handful of times. The V call is TRBV21-1, the J call TRBJ2-3; TRBD2 is the table's D call, not checked against the DNA. TRBV21-1 corresponds to a pseudogene. The CDR3 spans 17 residues. The CDR3 coding sequence is TGTGCCAGCAGTCACCCTTACTCGGGGGAGGGGGGAGATACGCAGTATTTT. Encoded protein: CASSHPYSGEGGDTQYF.

The chain combines TRBV30 with TRBJ2-3; 10 bases are a match to TRBD2. J was trimmed by 2 bases and V by 5 bases; bases with no gene match: 4. From germline, CDR1 is GTSNPN and CDR2 SVGIG (reference sequence). This CDR3 has 14 amino acids. The CDR3 DNA reads TGTGCCTGGTCTAGCGGGAGTTTCACAGATACGCAGTATTTT. Protein: CAWSSGSFTDTQYF.

The chain uses TRBV7-2 and TRBJ2-5; D is unresolved. CDR1 and CDR2 from the germline V gene are SGHTA and FQGNSA. The CDR3 has 15 residues. Between the trimmed V and J ends, which lost 5 bases and 4 bases, there was a span of 17 bases. The DNA for the CDR3 is TGTGCCAGCAGCCCCGGGCCTCACGAGGCAGAGACCCAGTACTTC. Residues: CASSPGPHEAETQYF. The whole variable domain, filled in from reference TRBV7-2 and TRBJ2-5, reads GAGVSQSPSNKVTEKGKDVELRCDPISGHTALYWYRQSLGQGLEFLIYFQGNSAPDKSGLPSDRFSAERTGGSVSTLTIQRTQQEDSAVYLCASSPGPHEAETQYFGPGTRLLVL.

The chain carries TRBV21-1 and TRBJ2-7; the table calls TRBD1, which could not be checked here. TRBV21-1 is marked as a pseudogene. This CDR3 contains 17 residues. The CDR3 bases are TGTGCCAGCAGCAAAGCGAGGAGGGACAGGGCCATCTACGAGCAGTACTTC. Encoded protein: CASSKARRDRAIYEQYF.

The chain employs TRBV7-9 and TRBJ1-2; the match to TRBD1 covers 10 bases. V trimming: 4 bases; J trimming: 8 bases; junction bases outside the gene matches: 7. CDR1 is SEHNR, CDR2 FQNEAQ, per germline (reference sequence). The CDR3 is 14 amino acids. CDR3 sequence: CASSSRQGAQGYTF. In nucleotides, the CDR3 is TGTGCCAGCAGCTCACGACAGGGGGCACAGGGCTACACCTTC.

The chain employs TRBV6-1 and TRBJ2-1, with 7 bases that match TRBD2. The CDR3 is 13 amino acids. Unmatched junction bases numbered 3, after V lost 5 bases and J lost 5 bases. Per the germline V gene, CDR1 is MNHNS and CDR2 is SASEGT. This chain's CDR3 is CASSSLADNEQFF. In DNA form, the CDR3 reads TGTGCCAGCAGTAGCCTAGCGGACAATGAGCAGTTCTTC.

The J gene is TRBJ2-2, the V gene TRBV5-1, with a tentative D call TRBD1 (6 bases). Germline V gene data show CDR1 as SGHRS and CDR2 as YFSETQ. Trimming stripped 4 bases from V and 0 bases from J, with 13 bases between. There are 16 residues in the CDR3. The chain's CDR3 is CASSPRTDPNTGELFF. Here the CDR3 DNA reads TGCGCCAGCAGCCCCCGGACAGATCCGAACACCGGGGAGCTGTTTTTT.

This CDR3 reads CAISGPIRGNEQFF. The CDR3 DNA reads as TGTGCCATCAGTGGCCCGATCCGGGGTAATGAGCAGTTCTTC. The chain recombines TRBV10-3 with TRBJ2-1; maybe TRBD2 (5 bases). Trimming stripped 4 bases from V and 7 bases from J, with 14 bases between. The CDR3 consists of 14 residues. Germline CDR1 is ENHRY and CDR2 is SYGVKD.

The chain recombines TRBV6-2 or TRBV6-3 with TRBJ2-7; 16 positions agree with TRBD2. Germline CDR1 is MNHEY and CDR2 is SVGEGT. The length of the CDR3 is 18 residues. V lost 7 bases, J lost 4 bases, and 13 bases stayed unmatched. This chain's CDR3 is CASTDPGGLAGGKYEQYF. The CDR3 DNA is TGTGCCAGCACCGACCCTGGGGGACTAGCGGGAGGGAAATACGAGCAGTACTTC.

This chain connects TRBV15 to TRBJ1-6, with TRBD1 as a possible D gene (6 bases). Germline V CDR1 and CDR2: LNHNV, YYDKDF (reference sequence). Trimming took off 1 base at V and 8 bases at J, with 12 bases between the two ends. The CDR3 loop spans 15 amino acids. In DNA, the CDR3 is TGTGCCACCAGCAGAGTCCAGGGGTTCCATTCACCCCTCCACTTT. Protein: CATSRVQGFHSPLHF.

A few counts support this clonotype. The V gene is TRBV20-1, the J gene TRBJ1-1; D possibly corresponds to TRBD1 (6 bases). Germline V gene data show CDR1 as DFQATT and CDR2 as SNEGSKA (reference sequence). There are 15 residues in the CDR3. The germline V and J ends were trimmed by 2 bases and 1 base, with 14 bases remaining between them. CDR3 nucleotide sequence: TGCAGTGCTAGAAGAGGGTTGGGGGCGAACACTGAAGCTTTCTTT. Protein: CSARRGLGANTEAFF.

The gene calls are TRBV20-1 and TRBJ2-1; 9 bases are a match to TRBD1. This CDR3 is 14 amino acids long. CDR1 and CDR2 from the germline V gene are DFQATT and SNEGSKA (reference sequence). Trimming removed 3 bases from V and 1 base from J; junction bases left unmatched: 1. CDR3 protein: CSARGQGSYNEQFF. The CDR3 DNA is TGCAGTGCTAGGGGACAGGGTTCCTACAATGAGCAGTTCTTC.

J is TRBJ1-6 and V is TRBV30, with D possibly being TRBD1 (6 bases). The germline V and J ends were trimmed by 3 bases and 8 bases, with 14 bases remaining between them. CDR3 length: 14 amino acids. Germline V lookup: CDR1 GTSNPN, CDR2 SVGIG (reference sequence). In DNA, the CDR3 is TGTGCCTGGAGGATTACAGGGAAGTATTCACCCCTCCACTTT. Translating gives CAWRITGKYSPLHF.

This chain uses TRBV20-1 with TRBJ2-7, with D perhaps being TRBD1 or TRBD2 (5 bases each). Germline assignment: CDR1 DFQATT and CDR2 SNEGSKA (reference sequence). The CDR3 extends over 15 amino acids. V was shortened by 2 bases and J by 5 bases, with 19 bases between the two germline ends. As DNA, the CDR3 is TGCAGTGCTAGAATCCGGGACGGGACCCCTGACGAGCAGTACTTC. Its protein product is CSARIRDGTPDEQYF.

This clonotype showed up just once. The chain combines TRBV14 with TRBJ2-1; 12 nucleotides agree with TRBD2. Losses at the gene ends were 1 base for V and 6 bases for J; bases not matched to a gene: 7. Germline V gene data show CDR1 as SGHDN and CDR2 as FVKESK. The CDR3 is made up of 17 amino acids. The CDR3 sequence is CASSQALAGGQGNEQFF. The CDR3 coding sequence is TGTGCCAGCAGCCAAGCGCTAGCGGGAGGGCAGGGCAATGAGCAGTTCTTC.

The rearrangement links TRBV7-8 to TRBJ2-3; 11 bases line up with TRBD2. This CDR3 spans 16 amino acids. Losses at the gene ends were 5 bases for V and 3 bases for J; bases not matched to a gene: 7. Germline CDR1 reads SGHVS; CDR2 reads FQNEAQ. The CDR3 DNA sequence: TGTGCCAGCAGCATGATACTAGCGGGAGTGACAGATACGCAGTATTTT. Protein sequence: CASSMILAGVTDTQYF.

This clonotype was seen more than once but under ten times. The rearrangement uses TRBV15 and TRBJ1-4; 9 positions match TRBD1. The CDR3 has 18 amino acids. V dropped 1 base and J dropped 6; count of bases not matched to a gene: 12. The germline CDR1 and CDR2 sequences are LNHNV and YYDKDF (reference sequence). The CDR3 DNA reads TGTGCCACCAGCAGAGGGTGGGGTACAGGGGGCTTTGATGAAAAACTGTTTTTT. Protein: CATSRGWGTGGFDEKLFF.

This clonotype has a handful of counts. For the CDR3, the DNA is TGTGCCAGTAGTAACATGGACGAGCAGTACTTC. It specifies CASSNMDEQYF. The V and J genes are TRBV19 and TRBJ2-7; D uncertain. CDR1 and CDR2 from the germline V gene are LNHDA and SQIVND (reference sequence). The CDR3 spans 11 residues. Trimming took 4 bases from V and 5 from J, leaving 6 bases between them.

The CDR3 DNA follows: TGTGCCAGCAAAGCACAGGGGGCGGAGTACGAGCAGTACTTC. Translation: CASKAQGAEYEQYF. The chain carries TRBV6-2 or TRBV6-3 and TRBJ2-7; 9 bases line up with TRBD1. CDR1 is MNHEY, CDR2 SVGEGT, per germline. Trimming at V came to 7 bases and at J to 4 bases, leaving 8 bases not matched to a gene. This CDR3 comprises 14 residues.

In DNA form, the CDR3 reads TGCGCCAGCAGCCAAGATGCCCGTAGATGGGGGGCCAGCTCCTACAATGAGCAGTTCTTC. Translating gives CASSQDARRWGASSYNEQFF. This chain connects TRBV4-1 to TRBJ2-1; D tentatively reads TRBD1 or TRBD2 (6 bases each). Deletions cut 0 bases from V and 0 bases from J, with 21 bases between. Germline lookup yields CDR1 MGHRA and CDR2 YSYEKL. This CDR3 spans 20 amino acids.